The 16 T cell receptor beta chains below were found in one sample sequenced in a study of T cells in Graves' hyperthyroidism and ophthalmopathy. From RNA transcripts, TCR beta CDR3 regions were amplified. First-round RT-PCR of the TCR CDR3 relied on the HTBI primer set. Each CDR3 protein is one row after TCRdb ran MiXCR on the multiplex PCR reads. The table has approximately 420,000 distinct CDR3 sequences, 14% to 15% seen once. The specimen was blood. The source is a woman aged 25 to 39 with Graves' hyperthyroidism.

About this clonotype itself: Since a much larger clone is just one base distant, this may be a read error. This chain connects TRBV27 to TRBJ2-1; D possibly corresponds to TRBD2 (5 bases). The DNA end favors TRBJ2-7, so the J call may be wrong. Germline V gene sequence: CDR1 MNHEY, CDR2 SMNVEV (reference sequence). The CDR3 is 15 residues long. The CDR3 protein is CASASGGSSYNEQYF. The CDR3 DNA follows: TGTGCCAGCGCAAGCGGTGGGAGCTCCTACAATGAGCAGTACTTC.

This clonotype was seen ten or more times. J is TRBJ2-3 and V is TRBV12-3 or TRBV12-4, with 8 nucleotides matching TRBD2. J gave up 5 bases and V 4 bases, and 11 bases lay outside the gene matches. The CDR3 loop spans 16 amino acids. The CDR3 coding sequence is TGTGCCAGCAGTTCCTTAGCGGGGAGGGGGAGAGATACGCAGTATTTT. This codes for CASSSLAGRGRDTQYF.

A few counts support this clonotype. The V gene is TRBV5-5, the J gene TRBJ1-5; D call uncertain. There are 14 residues in the CDR3. The germline V gene encodes CDR1 SGHKS and CDR2 YYEKEE (reference sequence). The germline V and J ends were trimmed by 4 bases and 0 bases, with 8 bases remaining between them. The CDR3 sequence is CASSVVGSNQPQHF. The CDR3 region has the DNA TGTGCCAGCAGCGTGGTCGGTAGCAATCAGCCCCAGCATTTT. Filled out from reference TRBV5-5 and TRBJ1-5, the complete variable domain reads DAGVTQSPTHLIKTRGQQVTLRCSPISGHKSVSWYQQVLGQGPQFIFQYYEKEERGRGNFPDRFSARQFPNYSSELNVNALLLGDSALYLCASSVVGSNQPQHFGDGTRLSIL.

The chain combines TRBV5-1 with TRBJ1-1, with D unresolved. Looked up from germline, CDR1 is SGHRS and CDR2 is YFSETQ. The CDR3 length is 14 residues. Trimming removed 4 bases from V and 0 bases from J, with 10 bases in between. The CDR3 DNA follows: TGCGCCAGCAGCACGGACGGCATGAACACTGAAGCTTTCTTT. It specifies CASSTDGMNTEAFF.

The chain couples TRBV7-9 to TRBJ2-2, with 9 nucleotides matching TRBD1. CDR3 length equals 15 residues. Trimming cost V 8 bases and J 7 bases; bases outside gene matches: 11. The germline CDR1 and CDR2 sequences are SEHNR and FQNEAQ (reference sequence). CDR3: CASAFPGTGHGELFF. CDR3 nucleotide sequence: TGTGCCAGCGCATTCCCCGGGACAGGGCACGGGGAGCTGTTTTTT.

This clonotype was counted ten times or more. The rearrangement uses TRBV7-9 and TRBJ2-1; D might be TRBD2 (6 bases). This CDR3 region has 15 residues. Trimming cost V 1 base and J 5 bases, with 12 bases left between them. From germline, CDR1 is SEHNR and CDR2 FQNEAQ (reference sequence). The CDR3 sequence: CASSLGRTTDNEQFF. Written as DNA, the CDR3 is TGTGCCAGCAGCTTAGGAAGGACTACCGACAATGAGCAGTTCTTC.

The chain uses TRBV29-1 and TRBJ2-7; 12 bases are a match to TRBD1. This CDR3 has 14 amino acids. J was trimmed by 5 bases and V by 6 bases; bases with no gene match: 8. The germline CDR1 and CDR2 sequences are SQVTM and ANQGSEA. CDR3 bases: TGCAGCGTCGATCCCGGGACAGGGGGCCACGAGCAGTACTTC. This translates into CSVDPGTGGHEQYF.

This clonotype showed up many times. The chain has TRBV4-1 and TRBJ2-5; D ambiguous. Germline V lookup: CDR1 MGHRA, CDR2 YSYEKL. Deletions cut 0 bases from V and 2 bases from J, with 10 bases between. The CDR3 is 15 amino acids. For the CDR3, the DNA is TGCGCCAGCAGCCAAGATCGCCTTCAACAAGAGACCCAGTACTTC. Encoded protein: CASSQDRLQQETQYF.

In its sample, this clonotype was seen many times. The CDR3 loop is CASSLGQNTEAFF. Here the CDR3 DNA reads TGTGCCAGCAGCTTAGGACAGAACACTGAAGCTTTCTTT. The chain carries TRBV11-2 and TRBJ1-1; D is ambiguous. Trimming removed 1 base at V and 1 base at J, with 4 bases between. Germline V gene sequence: CDR1 SGHAT, CDR2 FQNNGV. This CDR3 is built from 13 residues.

This clonotype was seen only a few times. Being one base from a much bigger clone, this may be a read error. The chain uses TRBV28 and TRBJ2-7, with 7 bases fitting TRBD1. CDR3 length equals 13 residues. The germline CDR1 and CDR2 sequences are MDHEN and SYDVKM. The trim removed 5 bases at V and 3 bases at J, leaving 4 bases unmatched. The CDR3, as DNA: TGTGCCAGCAGTATGACAGGGAGCTACGAGCAGTACTTC. It codes for CASSMTGSYEQYF. Filled out from reference TRBV28 and TRBJ2-7, the complete variable domain reads DVKVTQSSRYLVKRTGEKVFLECVQDMDHENMFWYRQDPGLGLRLIYFSYDVKMKEKGDIPEGYSVSREKKERFSLILESASTNQTSMYLCASSMTGSYEQYFGPGTRLTVT.

This clonotype has more than one count but fewer than ten. This chain joins TRBV6-5 and TRBJ1-2; D ambiguous. This CDR3 contains 14 residues. Germline CDR1 reads MNHEY; CDR2 reads SVGAGI. V shed 4 bases and J shed 5 bases, with 14 bases lying between them. The CDR3 loop is CASSSPGAGYGYTF. The CDR3 DNA is TGTGCCAGCAGTTCCCCGGGCGCGGGGTATGGCTACACCTTC.

This clonotype showed up many times. This chain connects TRBV20-1 to TRBJ2-3; 9 nucleotides match TRBD2. Germline V gene data show CDR1 as DFQATT and CDR2 as SNEGSKA (reference sequence). The CDR3 is 16 amino acids. V was clipped by 1 base and J by 5 bases; unmatched bases: 10. CDR3 nucleotides: TGCAGTGCTAGAGGCGTATCTAGCGGGAAGGTAGATACGCAGTATTTT. It yields the protein CSARGVSSGKVDTQYF.

This clonotype has a single count. The chain recombines TRBV5-6 with TRBJ2-1; no reliable D call. Looked up from germline, CDR1 is SGHDT and CDR2 is YYEEEE. There are 14 residues in the CDR3. Trimming took off 4 bases at V and 6 bases at J, with 14 bases between the two ends. DNA for the CDR3: TGTGCCAGCAGCCCCGCCGGGTTTACCAATGAGCAGTTCTTC. Its translation is CASSPAGFTNEQFF.

The V call is TRBV19, the J call TRBJ1-1; D not resolved. This CDR3 is 13 amino acids long. The V end was cut by 6 bases, the J end by 0 bases, with 8 bases between. In germline, CDR1 is LNHDA, CDR2 SQIVND (reference sequence). The CDR3 sequence: CASRENMNTEAFF. The CDR3 coding sequence is TGTGCCAGTAGGGAGAATATGAACACTGAAGCTTTCTTT.

The rearrangement joins TRBV20-1 to TRBJ2-5, with 9 bases matching TRBD1. After removal of 4 bases from V and 3 bases from J, the junction contained 9 bases not matched to a gene. Germline V CDR1 and CDR2: DFQATT, SNEGSKA (reference sequence). The CDR3 sequence is 15 residues long. In DNA, the CDR3 is TGCAGTGCTACCACAGGGGGCGAAGCCGAAGAGACCCAGTACTTC. Amino acid sequence: CSATTGGEAEETQYF.

This clonotype was detected ten times or more. The chain joins TRBV28 to TRBJ2-5; D not certain. This CDR3 is 13 amino acids long. Per the germline V gene, CDR1 is MDHEN and CDR2 is SYDVKM. V was cut by 6 bases and J by 2 bases, with 10 bases left in between. The DNA of the CDR3 is TGTGCCAGCAGCCTTCCACGGCAAGAGACCCAGTACTTC. Amino acids: CASSLPRQETQYF.